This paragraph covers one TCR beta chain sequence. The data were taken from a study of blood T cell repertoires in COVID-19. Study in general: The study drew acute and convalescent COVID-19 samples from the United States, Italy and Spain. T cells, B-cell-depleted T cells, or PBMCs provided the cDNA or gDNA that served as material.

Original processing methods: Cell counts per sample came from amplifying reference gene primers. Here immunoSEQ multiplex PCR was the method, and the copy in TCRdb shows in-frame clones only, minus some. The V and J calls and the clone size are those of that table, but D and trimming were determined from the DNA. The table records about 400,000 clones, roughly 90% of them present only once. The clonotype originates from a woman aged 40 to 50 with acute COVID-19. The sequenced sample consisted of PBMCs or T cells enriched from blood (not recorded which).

CDR3 DNA sequence: TGTGCCAGCAGCTTGGCAGGACAGCTGCAAGAGACCCAGTACTTC. Translation gives CASSLAGQLQETQYF. The chain links TRBV5-4 to TRBJ2-5, with D perhaps matching TRBD1 (6 bases). The CDR3 has 15 residues. CDR1 and CDR2 (germline): SGHNT, YYREEE (reference sequence). Trimming removed 0 bases from V and 2 bases from J, with 11 bases in between. The full variable domain, rest sourced from reference TRBV5-4 and TRBJ2-5, is ETGVTQSPTHLIKTRGQQVTLRCSSQSGHNTVSWYQQALGQGPQFIFQYYREEENGRGNFPPRFSGLQFPNYSSELNVNALELDDSALYLCASSLAGQLQETQYFGPGTRLLVL.